This T cell receptor (beta chain) stems from a study of regulatory T cells in long-lasting Graves disease. As for time point: newly diagnosed GD, antithyroid drugs for less than 3 months. Extracted RNA from PBMCs served as the source of the TCR library. Sequencing libraries for TCR beta were prepared with iRepertoire HTBI primers and Arm-PCR of CDR3 regions. TCRdb processed the multiplex PCR reads anew with MiXCR; each CDR3 protein has one entry. Here the sample spans 620,000 or so distinct CDR3 sequences, roughly 15% being singletons. CDR1 and CDR2 from the germline V gene are MNHNS and SASEGT. The CDR3 extends over 15 amino acids. Comment on this clonotype: An end of the junction does not agree with germline; a read error may underlie this.

This same sample was also taken into another study, of T cells in Graves' hyperthyroidism and ophthalmopathy. That source reports: First-round RT-PCR of the TCR CDR3 relied on the HTBI primer set.

The V and J genes are TRBV6-1 and TRBJ2-6; D possibly corresponds to TRBD1 (5 bases). This material consisted of peripheral blood mononuclear cells (PBMCs), taken at new diagnosis, from a patient treated with antithyroid drugs. This sequence originates from a woman aged 25 to 39 with Graves disease. For the CDR3, the DNA is TGTGCCAGCAGTGAAAAAACAGCTGGGGCCAACGACCTGACTTTC. This encodes CASSEKTAGANDLTF.